Listed below are T cell receptor beta chains from one sample, sequenced in a study of regulatory T cells in long-lasting Graves disease. TCRdb recomputed calls from the multiplex PCR reads with MiXCR, one row per CDR3 protein. The data hold roughly 400,000 distinct CDR3 sequences, with around 15% observed a single time. These data were also filed under a second study, of T cells in Graves' hyperthyroidism and ophthalmopathy.

The specimen comprised peripheral blood mononuclear cells (PBMCs), sampled at new diagnosis, from a patient treated with antithyroid drugs. Receptor source: a woman between 18 and 30 years old with Graves disease. CDR3s include the opening cysteine and the closing phenylalanine or tryptophan. Fields, in order: CDR3 DNA, CDR3 protein, J gene, D gene, clone size, V gene. D genes are given only for firm matches. Clone size appears in some rows only: once, few, many, or a class for an expanded clone.

TGCAGTGCTCCACTAGCGGGACAAAATGAGCAGTTCTTC | CSAPLAGQNEQFF | TRBJ2-1 | TRBD2 | NA | TRBV20-1
TGTGCCAGTAGTCTTCGCAGGGATAGCAATCAGCCCCAGCATTTT | CASSLRRDSNQPQHF | TRBJ1-5 | NA | NA | TRBV19
TGTGCCAGCAGCCTTGTGCTAGCGGGGTGGAATGAGCAGTTCTTC | CASSLVLAGWNEQFF | TRBJ2-1 | TRBD2 | many | TRBV5-5
TGTGCCAGCAGTTTGTCAGCTAAATTTAGCACAGATACGCAGTATTTT | CASSLSAKFSTDTQYF | TRBJ2-3 | NA | many | TRBV27
TGCGCCAGCAGCTTGGGGATACAGGGGTACTCCTACGAGCAGTACTTC | CASSLGIQGYSYEQYF | TRBJ2-7 | TRBD1 | NA | TRBV5-1
TGTGCCAGCAACAGTCCCAACAGATACTATGGCTACACCTTC | CASNSPNRYYGYTF | TRBJ1-2 | NA | many | TRBV28
TGCGCCAGCAGGAGTGGCTTGACTCCAAATTACAATGAGCAGTTCTTC | CASRSGLTPNYNEQFF | TRBJ2-1 | NA | NA | TRBV5-1
TGCGCCAGCAGCTTCCACGGACAGGGAGCCCCCGCCTACGAGCAGTACTTC | CASSFHGQGAPAYEQYF | TRBJ2-7 | TRBD1 | NA | TRBV5-1
TGTGCCAGCAGCTTCCCTGGACTAGCGGGAGGAGAGACCCAGTACTTC | CASSFPGLAGGETQYF | TRBJ2-5 | TRBD2 | once | TRBV7-2
TGTGCCAGCAGTTTAGGGACAGATCATGGCTACACCTTC | CASSLGTDHGYTF | TRBJ1-2 | TRBD1 | many | TRBV27
TGTGCCAGTCGCTCTAGCGGGTCCTACGAGCAGTTCTTC | CASRSSGSYEQFF | TRBJ2-1 | TRBD2 | NA | TRBV6-1
TGTGCCAGCAGCTTACACTATAATTCACCCCTCCACTTT | CASSLHYNSPLHF | TRBJ1-6 | NA | NA | TRBV11-3
TGTGCCAGCAGCCCATCCCCGGGGGGGCGCCAAGAGACCCAGTACTTC | CASSPSPGGRQETQYF | TRBJ2-5 | TRBD2 | many | TRBV7-2
TGTGCCAGCAGTTACTCATGGGGGAAAACCTACAATGAGCAGTTCTTC | CASSYSWGKTYNEQFF | TRBJ2-1 | NA | NA | TRBV6-2/TRBV6-3
TGCAGTGGTCAGAGGAACCAAGAGACCCAGTACTTC | CSGQRNQETQYF | TRBJ2-5 | NA | many | TRBV29-1
TGTGCCAGTAGTAAAGGGACAGGGCTCTATGGCTACACCTTC | CASSKGTGLYGYTF | TRBJ1-2 | TRBD1 | few | TRBV19
TGCAGTGCTAGAGATCTGGCGGGGCGGGAGCTCTATGAGCAGTTCTTC | CSARDLAGRELYEQFF | TRBJ2-1 | TRBD2 | few | TRBV20-1
TGTGCCAGCAGCACAGTTACAACTAATGAAAAACTGTTTTTT | CASSTVTTNEKLFF | TRBJ1-4 | NA | NA | TRBV7-9
TGTGCCAGCAGTTTGGGAGGGGCGGGAAACGCTGAAGCTTTCTTT | CASSLGGAGNAEAFF | TRBJ1-1 | NA | few | TRBV28
TGTGCCAGCAGCGAGGACAGCCTTTCCTACGAGCAGTACTTC | CASSEDSLSYEQYF | TRBJ2-7 | NA | few | TRBV7-8
TGCAGTGCTAGACGTGTAGCGGGCTACGAGCAGTACTTC | CSARRVAGYEQYF | TRBJ2-7 | TRBD2 | many | TRBV20-1
TGTGCCAGTAGGCCTTGGGATCGGGGGAACTCACCCCTCCACTTT | CASRPWDRGNSPLHF | TRBJ1-6 | NA | NA | TRBV19
TGTGCCAGCAGTTTTGCACCGGTTCCCACTGAAGCTTTCTTT | CASSFAPVPTEAFF | TRBJ1-1 | NA | many | TRBV12-3/TRBV12-4
TGTGCCAGCAGTGTTCAACCCCCTCGAGGGATGAACACTGAAGCTTTCTTT | CASSVQPPRGMNTEAFF | TRBJ1-1 | NA | few | TRBV28
TGCAGTGCGGGGGTATGGGGGGCCACTAGCGGAACCTACAATGAGCAGTTCTTC | CSAGVWGATSGTYNEQFF | TRBJ2-1 | TRBD2 | many | TRBV20-1
TGTGCCAGCAGCTCGACCGGGACAGGTAGTGACGAGCAGTACTTC | CASSSTGTGSDEQYF | TRBJ2-7 | TRBD1 | few | TRBV13
TGCGCCAGCAGCTTGCCCTCGGACAGTTCCAAAAACATTCAGTACTTC | CASSLPSDSSKNIQYF | TRBJ2-4 | NA | NA | TRBV5-1
TGTGCCAGCAGTGAAGCGTGGATCCGGCAGGTGACTGAAAAACTGTTTTTT | CASSEAWIRQVTEKLFF | TRBJ1-4 | NA | few | TRBV6-1
TGTGCCAGTAGTATTGGAAGGATGTTAGAGACCCAGTACTTC | CASSIGRMLETQYF | TRBJ2-5 | NA | NA | TRBV19
TGCGCCAGCAGCCAAGTCGGTTCTTCGGAGCTGTTTTTT | CASSQVGSSELFF | TRBJ2-2 | NA | few | TRBV4-1
TGTGCCAGCAGTCATAACAGGGGGCGCGACGAGCAGTACTTC | CASSHNRGRDEQYF | TRBJ2-7 | TRBD1 | few | TRBV7-6
TGCGCCAGCAGCTTAGAAGGGACTGATGGCTACACCTTC | CASSLEGTDGYTF | TRBJ1-2 | NA | many | TRBV5-1
TGTGCCACCAGCAACGAAGACAGGAGCTACGAGCAGTACTTC | CATSNEDRSYEQYF | TRBJ2-7 | NA | many | TRBV15
TGTGCCAGTAGCCATACGGGGGGCGAGAGGCAGTTCTTC | CASSHTGGERQFF | TRBJ2-1 | NA | few | TRBV19
TGTGCCAGCAGCTTAACCGGGAGGAGCGGGAGAGGCGCAGATACGCAGTATTTT | CASSLTGRSGRGADTQYF | TRBJ2-3 | TRBD2 | many | TRBV7-9
TGTGCCAGCAGCCGACGACTAGCGGGAGCCCCCTCCTACGAGCAGTACTTC | CASSRRLAGAPSYEQYF | TRBJ2-7 | TRBD2 | many | TRBV3-1
TGTGCCAGCAGCCCCAGTTGGGATACGCAGTATTTT | CASSPSWDTQYF | TRBJ2-3 | NA | many | TRBV6-2/TRBV6-3
TGTGCCAGCAGCGACCCCTATACAAGCACAGATACGCAGTATTTT | CASSDPYTSTDTQYF | TRBJ2-3 | NA | NA | TRBV25-1
TGTGCCAGCAGCCAAGATCGGAAAGGGATACATGGCTACACCTTC | CASSQDRKGIHGYTF | TRBJ1-2 | NA | NA | TRBV3-1
TGCGCCAGCAGCCCAATACTAGCGGGACACTCCTACGAGCAGTACTTC | CASSPILAGHSYEQYF | TRBJ2-7 | TRBD2 | NA | TRBV4-3
TGTGCCAGCAGTTATGTCCCGGGAACGGCAGCTGAAGCTTTCTTT | CASSYVPGTAAEAFF | TRBJ1-1 | NA | NA | TRBV6-9
TGTGCCAGCAGTCACCTAGCGGAGAGCACAGATACGCAGTATTTT | CASSHLAESTDTQYF | TRBJ2-3 | TRBD2 | many | TRBV6-2/TRBV6-3
TGTGCCACCGGCGACAGGGTCTCCTACGAGCAGTACTTC | CATGDRVSYEQYF | TRBJ2-7 | TRBD1 | NA | TRBV5-4
TGTGCCAGCAGCCAAGATTACAGGGGGATTAACTATGGCTACACCTTC | CASSQDYRGINYGYTF | TRBJ1-2 | TRBD1 | NA | TRBV4-2
TGTGCCAGCACCCAGGGCGCCAGAACCTACGAGCAGTACTTC | CASTQGARTYEQYF | TRBJ2-7 | NA | many | TRBV12-3/TRBV12-4